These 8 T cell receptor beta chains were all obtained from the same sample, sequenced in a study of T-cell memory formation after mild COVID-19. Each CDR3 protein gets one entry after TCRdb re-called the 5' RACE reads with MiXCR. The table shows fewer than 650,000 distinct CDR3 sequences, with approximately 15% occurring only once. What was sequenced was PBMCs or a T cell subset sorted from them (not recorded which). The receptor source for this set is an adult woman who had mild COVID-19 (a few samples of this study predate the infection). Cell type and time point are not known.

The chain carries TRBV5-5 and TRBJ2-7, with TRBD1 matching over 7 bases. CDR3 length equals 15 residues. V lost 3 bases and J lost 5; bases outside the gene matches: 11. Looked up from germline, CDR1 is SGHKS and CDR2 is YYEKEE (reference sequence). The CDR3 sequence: CASSSNRGLRDEQYF. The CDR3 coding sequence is TGTGCCAGCAGCTCCAACAGGGGTCTCAGGGACGAGCAGTACTTC.

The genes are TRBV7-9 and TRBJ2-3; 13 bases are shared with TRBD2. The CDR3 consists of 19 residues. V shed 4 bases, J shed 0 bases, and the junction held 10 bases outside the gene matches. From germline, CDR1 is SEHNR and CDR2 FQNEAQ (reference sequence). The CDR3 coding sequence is TGTGCCAGCAGCTCCCATCCGGGACTAGCGGGGACTAGCACAGATACGCAGTATTTT. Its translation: CASSSHPGLAGTSTDTQYF.

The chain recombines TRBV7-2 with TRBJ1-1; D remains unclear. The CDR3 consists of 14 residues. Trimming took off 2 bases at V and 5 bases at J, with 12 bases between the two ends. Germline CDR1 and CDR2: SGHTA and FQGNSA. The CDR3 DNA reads TGTGCCAGCAGCTTACTTTTTTACCCGACTGAAGCTTTCTTT. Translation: CASSLLFYPTEAFF. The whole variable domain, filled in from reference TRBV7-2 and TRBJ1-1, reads GAGVSQSPSNKVTEKGKDVELRCDPISGHTALYWYRQSLGQGLEFLIYFQGNSAPDKSGLPSDRFSAERTGGSVSTLTIQRTQQEDSAVYLCASSLLFYPTEAFFGQGTRLTVV.

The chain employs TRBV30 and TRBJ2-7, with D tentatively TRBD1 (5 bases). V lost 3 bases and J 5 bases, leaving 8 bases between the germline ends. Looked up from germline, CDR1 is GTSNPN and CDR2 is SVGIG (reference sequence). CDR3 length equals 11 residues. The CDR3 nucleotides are TGTGCCTGGAGGCAGGGCCACGAGCAGTACTTC. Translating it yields CAWRQGHEQYF.

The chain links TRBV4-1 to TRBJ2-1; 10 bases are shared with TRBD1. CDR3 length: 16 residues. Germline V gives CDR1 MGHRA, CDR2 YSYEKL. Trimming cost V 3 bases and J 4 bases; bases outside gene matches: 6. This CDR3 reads CASSHLRDRGYNEQFF. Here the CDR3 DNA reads TGCGCCAGCAGCCACCTACGGGACAGGGGATACAATGAGCAGTTCTTC.

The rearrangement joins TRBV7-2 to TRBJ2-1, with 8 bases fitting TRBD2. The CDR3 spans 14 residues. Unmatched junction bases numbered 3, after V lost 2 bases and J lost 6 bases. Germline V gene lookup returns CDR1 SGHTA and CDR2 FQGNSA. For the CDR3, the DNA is TGTGCCAGCAGCTTAACTAGCGGTCTCAATGAGCAGTTCTTC. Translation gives CASSLTSGLNEQFF.

In DNA, the CDR3 is TGTGCCAGCAGCCAGGAGACAACTCAAGAGACCCAGTACTTC. This encodes CASSQETTQETQYF. The V call is TRBV5-4, the J call TRBJ2-5; D is unclear. CDR1 and CDR2 (germline): SGHNT, YYREEE (reference sequence). Trimming pared 4 bases from V and 2 bases from J, leaving 12 bases between. The CDR3 loop spans 14 amino acids.

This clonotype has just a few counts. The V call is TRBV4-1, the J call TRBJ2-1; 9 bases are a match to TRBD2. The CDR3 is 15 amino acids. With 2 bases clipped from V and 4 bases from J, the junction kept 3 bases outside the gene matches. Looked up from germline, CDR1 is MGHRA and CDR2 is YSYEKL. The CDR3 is CASSQRLAGYNEQFF. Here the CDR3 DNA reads TGCGCCAGCAGCCAACGGCTAGCGGGATACAATGAGCAGTTCTTC.